This T cell receptor (beta chain) was sequenced during a study of cytomegalovirus exposure and HLA in healthy donors. Study-wide points: Accurate predictions that matched the HLA-A and HLA-B alleles of most subjects were reportedly made from TCR beta sequences. Listed as cytomegalovirus-associated were 150 or so TCR beta chains. TCR beta V segments were, for the most part, productive about 87% or about 30% of the time in an earlier analysis. Reports described diagnosis of cytomegalovirus status by the classifier as highly specific and sensitive.

V gave up 5 bases and J gave up 5 bases, with 10 bases separating them. Germline loops: CDR1 SEHNR, CDR2 FQNEAQ (reference sequence). This CDR3 is 12 amino acids long. About this clone: Its target is not known.

This PCR relied on a set of 60 Vbeta primers and 13 Jbeta primers. The repertoire was sequenced with immunoSEQ multiplex PCR; TCRdb's copy has only in-frame clones and lacks some. In the table there are 110,000 to 150,000 clones, under 80% of which are singletons. The TCR was taken from a male donor in good health and CMV-seronegative. The rearrangement links TRBV7-9 to TRBJ2-7; TRBD1 might be the D (5 bases). Sequencing was carried out using PBMCs. CDR3 bases: TGTGCCAGCAGCCCGACAGTCCACGAGCAGTACTTC. This codes for CASSPTVHEQYF.